Below are 7 T cell receptor beta chains sequenced from a single sample in a study of T cells in Graves' hyperthyroidism and ophthalmopathy. There were TCR beta CDR3 regions amplified from RNA transcripts. First-round RT-PCR of the TCR CDR3 relied on the HTBI primer set. Via MiXCR, TCRdb re-called the multiplex PCR reads, giving one row per CDR3 protein. This sample has hundreds of thousands of distinct CDR3 sequences; roughly 16% occur once, and the top ten carry 3% to 4%. The sequencing sample was made of blood. The origin of the receptors is a woman aged 25 to 39 with Graves' hyperthyroidism.

This clonotype was seen many times. V is TRBV27 and J is TRBJ2-1; D remains unclear. V lost 5 bases, J lost 6 bases, and 8 bases lay in between. From germline, CDR1 is MNHEY and CDR2 SMNVEV (reference sequence). The length of the CDR3 is 12 residues. Written as DNA, the CDR3 is TGTGCCAGCAGTGGCCTTTCCAATGAGCAGTTCTTC. Protein: CASSGLSNEQFF.

This clonotype was recorded at least ten times. V is TRBV18 and J is TRBJ1-6; D remains unclear. This CDR3 region has 14 residues. V lost 2 bases, J lost 5 bases, and 7 bases lay in between. Germline values: CDR1 KGHSH, CDR2 LQKENI. The CDR3: CASSPGRNNSPLHF. For the CDR3, the DNA is TGTGCCAGCTCACCAGGGCGGAATAATTCACCCCTCCACTTT. Complete variable domain (other parts from reference TRBV18 and TRBJ1-6): NAGVMQNPRHLVRRRGQEARLRCSPMKGHSHVYWYRQLPEEGLKFMVYLQKENIIDESGMPKERFSAEFPKEGPSILRIQQVVRGDSAAYFCASSPGRNNSPLHFGNGTRLTVT.

The V and J genes are TRBV7-6 and TRBJ1-1; TRBD1 agrees at 8 bases. Per the germline V gene, CDR1 is SGHVS and CDR2 is FNYEAQ. The junction had 6 bases not matched to a gene; V was cut back by 5 bases and J by 10 bases. This CDR3 has 12 residues. The CDR3 region has the DNA TGTGCCAGCAGCCCAGGGGGCTTGGGAGCTTTCTTT. Translating gives CASSPGGLGAFF. Complete variable domain (other parts from reference TRBV7-6 and TRBJ1-1): GAGVSQSPRYKVTKRGQDVALRCDPISGHVSLYWYRQALGQGPEFLTYFNYEAQQDKSGLPNDRFSAERPEGSISTLTIQRTEQRDSAMYRCASSPGGLGAFFGQGTRLTVV.

This clonotype was recorded a few times. This chain uses TRBV5-6 with TRBJ1-2; D not certain. Trimming removed 7 bases from V and 1 base from J, with 11 bases in between. Germline CDR1 reads SGHDT; CDR2 reads YYEEEE. This CDR3 contains 13 residues. The CDR3 coding sequence is TGTGCCAGCCGAGCCTGGATTAACTATGGCTACACCTTC. This codes for CASRAWINYGYTF.

Concerning this clonotype itself: This may be a read error: a much more frequent sequence differs by one nucleotide. This chain uses TRBV18 with TRBJ1-6, with D unclear. The CDR3 sequence is 14 residues long. Germline V gene sequence: CDR1 KGHSH, CDR2 LQKENI. The DNA for the CDR3 is TGTGCCAGCCCACCAGACGGGATCAATTCACCCCTCCACTTT. Protein: CASPPDGINSPLHF.

The chain carries TRBV6-2 or TRBV6-3 and TRBJ1-4, with D maybe TRBD1 (5 bases). The CDR3 contains 14 residues. Trimming removed 7 bases from V and 6 bases from J, with 15 bases in between. Germline-derived CDR1 and CDR2 are MNHEY and SVGEGT. The CDR3 region has the DNA TGTGCCAGCAAAGACGGGGGTTGGGATGAAAAACTGTTTTTT. Translated: CASKDGGWDEKLFF.

In this sample, this clonotype turned up a few times. The rearrangement joins TRBV6-4 to TRBJ1-6; D unresolved. Per the germline V gene, CDR1 is MRHNA and CDR2 is SNTAGT. This CDR3 contains 15 residues. V shed 0 bases and J shed 9 bases, with 12 bases lying between them. CDR3 in DNA: TGTGCCAGCAGTGACTCGAATAACCCAGGTTCACCCCTCCACTTT. As protein: CASSDSNNPGSPLHF.